This T cell receptor beta chain originates from a study of OX40 agonist ivuxolimab in advanced cancers. Study background: It was permissible to have had prior anti-PD-1, anti-PD-L1 or anti-CTLA-4 therapy, and around 40% had some. Whole-study results and caveats: Antigen specificity of clonally expanded peripheral T cells was not established. A proportion of nonresponders additionally exhibited low normalized T-cell clonal expansion. CD8+ T cells showed, on average, more clonal expansion than CD4+ cells.

Germline V gene lookup returns CDR1 SGHVS and CDR2 FNYEAQ. With 0 bases removed from V and 1 base from J, the gap between germline ends came to 18 bases. The CDR3 has 18 amino acids. Assay: immunoSEQ multiplex PCR; the TCRdb copy retains only in-frame clones and omits some. The table records approximately 76,000 clones, 85% of them present only once. For this clone: The target antigen is unknown.

The rearrangement uses TRBV7-6 and TRBJ1-1; TRBD1 might be the D (5 bases). The receptor comes from an adult with an advanced solid tumor such as melanoma, head and neck, liver or kidney cancer. The starting material was CD4+ or CD8+ T cells sorted from blood, obtained in a trial of the OX40 agonist ivuxolimab. The CDR3 here is CASSLARRGGLGNTEAFF. The CDR3 nucleotides are TGTGCCAGCAGCTTAGCGAGGAGGGGAGGGCTAGGGAACACTGAAGCTTTCTTT.